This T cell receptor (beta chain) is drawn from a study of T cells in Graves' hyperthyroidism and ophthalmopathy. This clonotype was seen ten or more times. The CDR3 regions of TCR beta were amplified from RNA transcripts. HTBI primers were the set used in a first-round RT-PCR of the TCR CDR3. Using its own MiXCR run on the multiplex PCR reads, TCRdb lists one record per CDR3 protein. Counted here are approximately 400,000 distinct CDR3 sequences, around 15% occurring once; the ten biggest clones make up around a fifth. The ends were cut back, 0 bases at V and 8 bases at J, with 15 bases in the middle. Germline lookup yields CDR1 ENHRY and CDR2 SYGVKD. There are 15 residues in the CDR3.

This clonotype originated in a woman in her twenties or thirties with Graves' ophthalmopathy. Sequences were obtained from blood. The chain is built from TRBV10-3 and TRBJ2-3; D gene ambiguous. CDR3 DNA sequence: TGTGCCATCAGTGAGTCGGCGGTCAGCGATGGTACGCAGTATTTT. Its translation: CAISESAVSDGTQYF.